Shown below are 5 T cell receptor beta chains from a single sample sequenced in a study of T cell responses to AZD1222 COVID-19 vaccine. Data came from immunoSEQ multiplex PCR; TCRdb stores just in-frame clones and leaves some out. The sample includes roughly 120,000 clones, less than 90% of them seen just once. Material: peripheral blood, obtained on day 0 of AZD1222 vaccination. These TCRs come from an adult in good health.

The chain links TRBV28 to TRBJ2-1, with 9 bases fitting TRBD1. Germline lookup yields CDR1 MDHEN and CDR2 SYDVKM. The CDR3 runs 15 residues. Trimming at V came to 8 bases and at J to 6 bases, leaving 11 bases not matched to a gene. CDR3 loop: CASGSRDRVFNEQFF. CDR3 in DNA: TGTGCCAGCGGATCACGGGACAGGGTTTTCAATGAGCAGTTCTTC. The whole variable domain, filled in from reference TRBV28 and TRBJ2-1, reads DVKVTQSSRYLVKRTGEKVFLECVQDMDHENMFWYRQDPGLGLRLIYFSYDVKMKEKGDIPEGYSVSREKKERFSLILESASTNQTSMYLCASGSRDRVFNEQFFGPGTRLTVL.

As for this clone: The identical CDR3 is also encoded by other nucleotide sequences in the sample. J is TRBJ2-5 and V is TRBV24-1; tentatively, D is TRBD2 (5 bases). Germline V gene sequence: CDR1 KGHDR, CDR2 SFDVKD. With 5 bases removed from V and 3 bases from J, the gap between germline ends came to 6 bases. This CDR3 comprises 12 residues. In DNA, the CDR3 is TGTGCCACCAGTGCCGGGGAAGAGACCCAGTACTTC. This translates into CATSAGEETQYF.

The chain links TRBV5-1 to TRBJ2-7; TRBD1 agrees at 8 bases. The trim removed 2 bases at V and 5 bases at J, leaving 6 bases unmatched. CDR3 length equals 14 residues. Germline V CDR1 and CDR2: SGHRS, YFSETQ. DNA of the CDR3: TGCGCCAGCAGCTTCCAGGGGGCGGGCCACGAGCAGTACTTC. This codes for CASSFQGAGHEQYF.

V usage is TRBV19 and J usage is TRBJ1-4; D is unresolved. The ends were cut back, 5 bases at V and 5 bases at J, with 9 bases in the middle. The CDR3 runs to 13 residues. Germline V gives CDR1 LNHDA, CDR2 SQIVND (reference sequence). The CDR3 loop reads CASSGGPNEKLFF. Here the CDR3 DNA reads TGTGCCAGTAGTGGAGGACCAAATGAAAAACTGTTTTTT.

The CDR3 spells CASSIGGNYEQYF. The DNA of the CDR3 is TGTGCCAGTAGTATTGGGGGCAACTACGAGCAGTACTTC. The chain carries TRBV19 and TRBJ2-7, with a weak D call TRBD1 (6 bases). Germline lookup yields CDR1 LNHDA and CDR2 SQIVND (reference sequence). Trimming removed 3 bases from V and 3 bases from J, with 9 bases in between. The CDR3 spans 13 residues.